This record covers a single TCR beta chain. As processed by the authors: Reference gene primers were amplified, and this amplification served to estimate nucleated cell counts. Using immunoSEQ multiplex PCR, the repertoire was profiled, and TCRdb retains in-frame clones only, with some absent. V, J and clone size were drawn from that table, and D and trimming were deduced from the DNA. The sample gives around 83,000 clones, about nine tenths of which show up once; 27% is in the top ten. These data belong to a study of blood T cell repertoires in COVID-19. Across the whole study: Specimens from acute and convalescent COVID-19 originated in the United States, Italy and Spain.

Sample: peripheral blood. This receptor was taken from a man between 50 and 59 years old with active or convalescent COVID-19.

CDR3 loop: CASSTQGQGNTIYF. The CDR3 region has the DNA TGTGCCAGCAGCACACAGGGGCAAGGAAACACCATATATTTT. The chain is built from TRBV6-5 and TRBJ1-3; 7 positions match TRBD1. Germline V gene lookup returns CDR1 MNHEY and CDR2 SVGAGI. V lost 6 bases and J lost 4; bases outside the gene matches: 6. The CDR3 is made up of 14 amino acids.